This T cell receptor (beta chain) was found in a study of CD8+ T cells in alopecia areata. The V gene's germline CDR1 is SEHNR and CDR2 FQNEAQ (reference sequence). Between the trimmed V and J ends, which lost 3 bases and 7 bases, there was a span of 9 bases. CDR3 length: 12 residues. Sequencing used cDNA as its template, made by extracting RNA and reverse transcribing it. The method was immunoSEQ multiplex PCR; TCRdb's version includes in-frame clones alone and lacks a portion of them. The data show under 250,000 clones, roughly three fifths seen once. This sequence originates from a human donor in good health. The rearrangement joins TRBV7-9 to TRBJ1-2, with D possibly being TRBD1 (6 bases). The specimen sequenced was CD8+ T cells sorted from blood. CDR3 coding DNA: TGTGCCAGCAGCTTCGCAGGGGCTGGCTACACCTTC. This translates into CASSFAGAGYTF. Full variable domain (rest looked up from reference TRBV7-9 and TRBJ1-2): DTGVSQNPRHKITKRGQNVTFRCDPISEHNRLYWYRQTLGQGPEFLTYFQNEAQLEKSRLLSDRFSAERPKGSFSTLEIQRTEQGDSAMYLCASSFAGAGYTFGSGTRLTVV.